The 2 T cell receptor beta chains in this list originate from one sample, sequenced in a study of blood T cell repertoires in COVID-19. Assay: immunoSEQ multiplex PCR; the TCRdb copy retains only in-frame clones and omits some. This table holds 200,000 to 300,000 clones, around nine tenths found once. The sequencing sample was made of peripheral blood. The receptors were sampled from a woman aged 60-75 years who had recovered from COVID-19.

Only one count was recorded for this clone. J is TRBJ1-3 and V is TRBV19; D call uncertain. The CDR3 sequence is 13 residues long. The ends were cut back, 7 bases at V and 4 bases at J, with 11 bases in the middle. Germline assignment: CDR1 LNHDA and CDR2 SQIVND (reference sequence). This CDR3 is CASKYGPGNTIYF. CDR3 in DNA: TGTGCCAGTAAATACGGTCCGGGAAACACCATATATTTT.

The chain links TRBV4-1 to TRBJ2-1, with D possibly being TRBD2 (6 bases). CDR3 length: 14 amino acids. Germline-derived CDR1 and CDR2 are MGHRA and YSYEKL. V shed 2 bases and J shed 9 bases, with 14 bases lying between them. CDR3: CASSQLSLSGEQFF. CDR3 nucleotide sequence: TGCGCCAGCAGCCAACTTTCTCTTAGCGGTGAGCAGTTCTTC.